This T cell receptor (beta chain) appears in the sequencing data of a study of T cell changes during pregnancy in multiple sclerosis. Measured with immunoSEQ multiplex PCR; TCRdb has only the in-frame clones, and not every one. The table includes fewer than 45,000 clones, roughly nine tenths detected once. Germline values: CDR1 LGHNA, CDR2 YNFKEQ. The CDR3 loop spans 16 amino acids. Trimming at V came to 1 base and at J to 2 bases, leaving 7 bases not matched to a gene. The sequence derives from a female donor with multiple sclerosis, enrolled in a pregnancy study. The V and J genes are TRBV4-2 and TRBJ2-5; TRBD2 matches 7 bases. This material consisted of CD4+ T cells from peripheral blood mononuclear cells, taken in the first trimester of pregnancy. In DNA form, the CDR3 reads TGTGCCAGCAGCCAAGCTGGAGCGGGGCTTCAAGAGACCCAGTACTTC. Translating it yields CASSQAGAGLQETQYF.